This T cell receptor beta chain was recovered during a study of blood T cell repertoires in COVID-19. Study overall: Acute and convalescent COVID-19 specimens originated in the United States, Italy and Spain. Sources were T cells, B-cell-depleted T cells, or PBMCs; the material itself was cDNA or gDNA.

The CDR3 is made up of 16 amino acids. From germline, CDR1 is ENHRY and CDR2 SYGVKD. Between the trimmed V and J ends, which lost 10 bases and 4 bases, there was a span of 22 bases. In the authors' workflow: Reference gene primer amplification in the assay estimated nucleated cell counts. The table came from immunoSEQ multiplex PCR; TCRdb's copy has only in-frame clones and leaves some out. The D gene and trimming were derived from the DNA, and the V and J assignments and clone size from that table. This table has 100,000 to 150,000 clones, about four fifths appearing once. Sequenced sample: peripheral blood. The clonotype comes from a woman between 55 and 75 years old with acute or convalescent COVID-19. The chain recombines TRBV10-3 with TRBJ2-2; weak D call: TRBD1 (6 bases). CDR3: CATTLTRGSTTGELFF. CDR3 sequence (DNA): TGTGCCACCACCTTAACCAGGGGTTCTACCACCGGGGAGCTGTTTTTT.